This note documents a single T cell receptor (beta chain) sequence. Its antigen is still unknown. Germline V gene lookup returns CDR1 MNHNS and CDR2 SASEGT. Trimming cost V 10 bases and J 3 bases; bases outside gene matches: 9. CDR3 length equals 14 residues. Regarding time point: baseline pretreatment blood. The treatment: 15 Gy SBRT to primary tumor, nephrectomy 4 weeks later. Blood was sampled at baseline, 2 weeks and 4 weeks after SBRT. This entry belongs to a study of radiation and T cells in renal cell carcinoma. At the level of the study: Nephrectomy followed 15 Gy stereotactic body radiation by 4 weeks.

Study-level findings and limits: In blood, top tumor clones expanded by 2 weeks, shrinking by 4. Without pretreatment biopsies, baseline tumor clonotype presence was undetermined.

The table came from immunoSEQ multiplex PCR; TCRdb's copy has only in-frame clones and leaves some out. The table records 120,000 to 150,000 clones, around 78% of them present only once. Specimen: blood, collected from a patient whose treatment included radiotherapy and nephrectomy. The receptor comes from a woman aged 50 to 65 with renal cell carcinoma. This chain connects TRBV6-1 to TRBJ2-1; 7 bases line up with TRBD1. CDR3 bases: TGTGCCACGGCCCCCGGGACAGACTACAATGAGCAGTTCTTC. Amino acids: CATAPGTDYNEQFF.